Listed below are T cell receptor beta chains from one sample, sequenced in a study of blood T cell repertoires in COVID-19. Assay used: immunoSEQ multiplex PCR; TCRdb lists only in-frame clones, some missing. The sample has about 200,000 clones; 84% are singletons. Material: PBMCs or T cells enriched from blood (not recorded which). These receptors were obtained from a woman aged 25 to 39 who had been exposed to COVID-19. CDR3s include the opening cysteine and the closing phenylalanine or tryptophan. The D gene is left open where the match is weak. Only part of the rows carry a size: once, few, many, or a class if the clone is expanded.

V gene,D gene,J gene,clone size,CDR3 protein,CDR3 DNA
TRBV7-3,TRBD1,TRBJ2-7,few,CASSLSGDRFDEQYF,TGTGCCAGCAGCTTAAGTGGGGACAGGTTTGACGAGCAGTACTTC
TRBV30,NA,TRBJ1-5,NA,CAWSLGAGNQPQHF,TGTGCCTGGAGTCTGGGGGCCGGCAATCAGCCCCAGCATTTT
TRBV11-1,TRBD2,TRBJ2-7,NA,CASSAIAGGREQYF,TGTGCCAGCAGCGCCATAGCGGGGGGGCGCGAGCAGTACTTC
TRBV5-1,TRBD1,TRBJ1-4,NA,CASSASTGEGEKLFF,TGCGCCAGCAGCGCCTCGACAGGGGAAGGTGAAAAACTGTTTTTT
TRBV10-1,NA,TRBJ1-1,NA,CASRAEKGGGAFF,TGCGCCAGCAGGGCTGAGAAAGGGGGGGGTGCTTTCTTT
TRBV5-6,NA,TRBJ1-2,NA,CASSYYSNSVNYGYTF,TGTGCCAGCAGCTACTATAGTAATTCGGTTAACTATGGCTACACCTTC
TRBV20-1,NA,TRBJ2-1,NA,CSASPNNEQFF,TGCAGTGCTAGTCCCAACAATGAGCAGTTCTTC
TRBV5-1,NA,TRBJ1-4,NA,CASSLTGINEKLFF,TGCGCCAGCAGCTTGACAGGGATAAATGAAAAACTGTTTTTT
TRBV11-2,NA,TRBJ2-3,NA,CASRLGDTQYF,TGTGCCAGCAGACTGGGCGATACGCAGTATTTT
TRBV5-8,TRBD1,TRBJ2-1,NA,CASSRGQGTYNEQFF,TGTGCCAGCAGCCGGGGACAGGGGACCTACAATGAGCAGTTCTTC
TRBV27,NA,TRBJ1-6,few,CASSLYRVGVGSPLHF,TGTGCCAGCAGTTTATACAGGGTGGGGGTAGGGTCACCCCTCCACTTT
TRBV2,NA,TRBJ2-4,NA,CASSDWGQGRAKNIQYF,TGTGCCAGCAGTGATTGGGGGCAGGGGAGAGCCAAAAACATTCAGTACTTC
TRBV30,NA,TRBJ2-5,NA,CAWSHQETQYF,TGTGCCTGGTCTCACCAAGAGACCCAGTACTTC
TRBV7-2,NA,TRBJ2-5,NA,CASSLGGVPETQYF,TGTGCCAGCAGCTTAGGGGGGGTTCCAGAGACCCAGTACTTC
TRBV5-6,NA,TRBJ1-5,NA,CASSRGGAGQPQHF,TGTGCCAGCAGCCGAGGGGGGGCCGGGCAGCCCCAGCATTTT
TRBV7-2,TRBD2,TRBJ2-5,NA,CASSLHSGGAGRETQYF,TGTGCCAGCAGCTTGCATAGCGGGGGGGCCGGTCGGGAGACCCAGTACTTC
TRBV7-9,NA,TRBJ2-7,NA,CASSPDRYEQYF,TGTGCCAGCAGCCCGGACAGATACGAGCAGTACTTC
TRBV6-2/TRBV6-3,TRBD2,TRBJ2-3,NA,CASSYSLAGGPDTQYF,TGTGCCAGCAGTTACTCCCTAGCGGGGGGGCCAGATACGCAGTATTTT
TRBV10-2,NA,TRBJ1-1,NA,CASSEPRGDTEAFF,TGCGCCAGCAGTGAGCCGAGAGGCGACACTGAAGCTTTCTTT
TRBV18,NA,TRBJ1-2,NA,CASSPTQAGYTF,TGTGCCAGCTCACCCACGCAGGCTGGCTACACCTTC
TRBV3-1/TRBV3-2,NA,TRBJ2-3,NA,CASRGQSTDTQYF,TGTGCCAGCAGAGGACAGAGCACAGATACGCAGTATTTT
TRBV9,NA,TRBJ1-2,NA,CASSVGLGGNGYTF,TGTGCCAGCAGCGTAGGTCTGGGGGGGAATGGCTACACCTTC
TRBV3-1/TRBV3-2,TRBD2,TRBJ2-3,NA,CASSQEGLAGVADTQYF,TGTGCCAGCAGCCAAGAGGGACTAGCGGGGGTCGCAGATACGCAGTATTTT
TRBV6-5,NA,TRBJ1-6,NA,CATFKADKGNSPLHF,TGTGCCACCTTTAAGGCGGACAAAGGGAATTCACCCCTCCACTTT
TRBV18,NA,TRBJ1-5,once,CASSQGINQPQHF,TGTGCCAGCTCCCAGGGAATCAATCAGCCCCAGCATTTT
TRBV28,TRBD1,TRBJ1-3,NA,CASSGTGAGNTIYF,TGTGCCAGCAGTGGGACAGGGGCTGGAAACACCATATATTTT
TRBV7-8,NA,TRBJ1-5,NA,CASSLGHNQPQHF,TGTGCCAGCAGCTTGGGACACAATCAGCCCCAGCATTTT
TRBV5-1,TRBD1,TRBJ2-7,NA,CASRSRQGPYEQYF,TGCGCCAGCAGATCTAGACAGGGCCCCTACGAGCAGTACTTC
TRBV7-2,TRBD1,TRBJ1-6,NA,CASSVRDRSPLHF,TGTGCCAGCAGCGTACGGGACAGATCACCCCTCCACTTT
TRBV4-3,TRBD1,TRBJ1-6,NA,CASSLGTGDSPLHF,TGCGCCAGCAGCCTAGGGACAGGGGACTCACCCCTCCACTTT
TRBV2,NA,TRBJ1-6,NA,CASSSSFGWQGNSPLHF,TGTGCCAGCAGTTCTTCCTTTGGATGGCAGGGGAATTCACCCCTCCACTTT
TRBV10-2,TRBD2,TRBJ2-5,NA,CASSEMAGLAGGARETQYF,TGCGCCAGCAGTGAAATGGCCGGACTAGCGGGGGGGGCGAGAGAGACCCAGTACTTC
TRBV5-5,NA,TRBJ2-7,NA,CASYPGVEGYEQYF,TGTGCCAGCTACCCGGGGGTAGAGGGGTACGAGCAGTACTTC
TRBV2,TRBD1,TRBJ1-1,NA,CASSREGATEAFF,TGTGCCAGCAGCCGGGAGGGGGCCACTGAAGCTTTCTTT
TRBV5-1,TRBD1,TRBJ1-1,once,CASRRRPGQGATEAFF,TGCGCCAGCAGAAGGAGGCCGGGACAGGGGGCGACTGAAGCTTTCTTT
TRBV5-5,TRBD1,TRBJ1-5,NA,CASSTDRGPQPQHF,TGTGCCAGCAGCACAGACAGGGGGCCTCAGCCCCAGCATTTT
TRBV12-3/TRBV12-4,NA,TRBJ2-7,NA,CASSLYAAYEQYF,TGTGCCAGCAGTTTATACGCGGCCTACGAGCAGTACTTC
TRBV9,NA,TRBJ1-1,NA,CASSVNSGEAFF,TGTGCCAGCAGCGTCAACTCAGGGGAAGCTTTCTTT
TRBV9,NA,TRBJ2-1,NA,CASSVARTGSEDEQFF,TGTGCCAGCAGCGTAGCTCGTACAGGGTCGGAAGATGAGCAGTTCTTC
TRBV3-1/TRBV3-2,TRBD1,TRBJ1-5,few,CASSTGGEPQHF,TGTGCCAGCAGTACAGGGGGAGAGCCCCAGCATTTT